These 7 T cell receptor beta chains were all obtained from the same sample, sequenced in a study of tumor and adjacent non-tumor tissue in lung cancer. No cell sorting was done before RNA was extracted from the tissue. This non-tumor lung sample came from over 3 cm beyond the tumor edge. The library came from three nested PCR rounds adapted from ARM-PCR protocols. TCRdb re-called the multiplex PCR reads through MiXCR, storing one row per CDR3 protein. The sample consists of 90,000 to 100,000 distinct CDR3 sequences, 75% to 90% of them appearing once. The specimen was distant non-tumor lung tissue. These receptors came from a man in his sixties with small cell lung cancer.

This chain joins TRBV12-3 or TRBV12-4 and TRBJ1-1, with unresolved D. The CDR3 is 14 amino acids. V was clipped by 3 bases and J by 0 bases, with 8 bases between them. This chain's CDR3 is CASSFSLLNTEAFF. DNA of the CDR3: TGTGCCAGCAGTTTCTCCCTGTTGAACACTGAAGCTTTCTTT.

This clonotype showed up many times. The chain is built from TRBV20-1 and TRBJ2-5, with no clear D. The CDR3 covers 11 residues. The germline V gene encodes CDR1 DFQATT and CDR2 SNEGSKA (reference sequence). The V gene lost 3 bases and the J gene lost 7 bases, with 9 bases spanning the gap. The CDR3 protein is CSARPWGTQYF. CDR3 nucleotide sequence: TGCAGTGCTAGGCCCTGGGGGACCCAGTACTTC.

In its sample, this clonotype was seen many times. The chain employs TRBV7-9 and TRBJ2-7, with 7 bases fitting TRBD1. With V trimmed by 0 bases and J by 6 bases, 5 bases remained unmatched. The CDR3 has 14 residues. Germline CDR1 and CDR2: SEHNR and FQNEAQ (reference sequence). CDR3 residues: CASSLADRATEQYV. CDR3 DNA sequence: TGTGCCAGCAGCTTAGCCGACAGGGCGACCGAGCAGTACGTC.

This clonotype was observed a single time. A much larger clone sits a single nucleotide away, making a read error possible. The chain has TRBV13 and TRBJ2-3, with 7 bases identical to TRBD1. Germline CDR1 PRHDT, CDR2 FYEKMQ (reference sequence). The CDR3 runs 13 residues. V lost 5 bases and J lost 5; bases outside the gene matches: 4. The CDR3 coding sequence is TGTGCCAGCAGCCGCGACAGGGAAGATACGCAGTATTTT. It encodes CASSRDREDTQYF.

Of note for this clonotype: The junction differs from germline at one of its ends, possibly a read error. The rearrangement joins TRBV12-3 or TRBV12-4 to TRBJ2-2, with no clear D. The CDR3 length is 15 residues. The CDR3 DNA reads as TGTGGCAGCAGTTTCTCTGGGAAAGAGACCGGGGAGCTGTTTTTT. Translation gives CGSSFSGKETGELFF.

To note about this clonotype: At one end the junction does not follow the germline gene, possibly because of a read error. Here the CDR3 DNA reads TGCGCCGGCAGTGGATCTAGCGTGAAAGATACGCAGTATTTT. This encodes CAGSGSSVKDTQYF. The genes are TRBV10-1 and TRBJ2-3; tentatively, D is TRBD2 (6 bases). Germline V gives CDR1 WNHNN, CDR2 SYGVQD (reference sequence). The CDR3 sequence is 14 residues long.

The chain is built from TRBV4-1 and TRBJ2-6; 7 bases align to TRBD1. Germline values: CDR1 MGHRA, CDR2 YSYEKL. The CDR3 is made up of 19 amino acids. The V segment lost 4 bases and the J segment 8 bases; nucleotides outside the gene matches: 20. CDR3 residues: CASSLRGGGLRSGSNVLTF. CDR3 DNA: TGCGCCAGCAGCCTCAGAGGGGGCGGCTTACGCTCTGGTTCCAACGTCCTGACTTTC.